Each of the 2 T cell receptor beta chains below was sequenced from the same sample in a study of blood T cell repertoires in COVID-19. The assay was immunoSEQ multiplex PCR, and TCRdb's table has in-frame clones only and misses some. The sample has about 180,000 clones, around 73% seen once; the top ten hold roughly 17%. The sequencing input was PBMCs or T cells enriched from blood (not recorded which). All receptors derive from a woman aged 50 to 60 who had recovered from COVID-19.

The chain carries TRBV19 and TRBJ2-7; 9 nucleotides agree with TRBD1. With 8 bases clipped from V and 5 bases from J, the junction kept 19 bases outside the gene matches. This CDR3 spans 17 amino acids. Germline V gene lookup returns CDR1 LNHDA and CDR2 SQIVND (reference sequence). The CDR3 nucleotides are TGTGCCAGTGGGGGGTTCGGGAGCACAGGGGGCGAAAACGAGCAGTACTTC. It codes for CASGGFGSTGGENEQYF. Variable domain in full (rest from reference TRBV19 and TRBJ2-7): DGGITQSPKYLFRKEGQNVTLSCEQNLNHDAMYWYRQDPGQGLRLIYYSQIVNDFQKGDIAEGYSVSREKKESFPLTVTSAQKNPTAFYLCASGGFGSTGGENEQYFGPGTRLTVT.

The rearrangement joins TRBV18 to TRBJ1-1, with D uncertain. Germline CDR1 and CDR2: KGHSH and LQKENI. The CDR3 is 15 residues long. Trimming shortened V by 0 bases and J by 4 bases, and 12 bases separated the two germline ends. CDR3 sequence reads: CASSPPRASRTEAFF. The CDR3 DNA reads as TGTGCCAGCTCACCACCGCGGGCCAGCCGCACTGAAGCTTTCTTT.